The rows below give T cell receptor beta chains drawn from one sample of a study of T cell responses to AZD1222 COVID-19 vaccine. Only in-frame clones appear in the TCRdb table, and some are missing; sequencing was by immunoSEQ multiplex PCR. The table has some 150,000 clones, about 93% seen once. Specimen: peripheral blood, collected on day 0 of AZD1222 vaccination. The receptors here all came from an adult in good health. Both conserved end residues are part of each CDR3. The D gene is left open where the match is weak. Rows give clone size only sometimes, using once, few, many, or a class for an expanded clone.

.	TRBV28	TRBJ2-3	.	CASSFQQGQLLSTDTQYF	TGTGCCAGCAGTTTTCAGCAAGGGCAGCTATTGAGCACAGATACGCAGTATTTT
.	TRBV4-2	TRBJ2-1	once	CASSLDRDEQFF	TGTGCCAGCAGCCTAGACCGAGATGAGCAGTTCTTC
TRBD2	TRBV7-2	TRBJ2-3	.	CASSSRPLSGSGADTQYF	TGTGCCAGCAGCTCTCGCCCCCTTAGCGGGAGCGGAGCAGATACGCAGTATTTT
TRBD1	TRBV5-4	TRBJ1-3	few	CASSRRDRGSGNTIYF	TGTGCCAGCAGCCGTCGGGACAGGGGTTCTGGAAACACCATATATTTT
.	TRBV6-5	TRBJ2-1	.	CASSHAGLEQFF	TGTGCCAGCAGCCACGCGGGTCTAGAGCAGTTCTTC
TRBD1	TRBV6-2/TRBV6-3	TRBJ1-2	.	CASSYGRGRVSYGYTF	TGTGCCAGCAGTTACGGGAGGGGGCGAGTATCCTATGGCTACACCTTC
.	TRBV15	TRBJ2-1	.	CATSLSVPFSYNEQFF	TGTGCCACCAGCCTCTCGGTCCCGTTCTCCTACAATGAGCAGTTCTTC
TRBD2	TRBV7-3	TRBJ2-1	once	CASSLKAGGPNEQFF	TGTGCCAGCAGCTTAAAGGCGGGAGGCCCCAATGAGCAGTTCTTC
TRBD2	TRBV19	TRBJ2-7	.	CASNPSGSSYEQYF	TGTGCCAGTAATCCGAGCGGGAGCTCCTACGAGCAGTACTTC
TRBD1	TRBV24-1	TRBJ2-1	.	CATSDPGQATGEQFF	TGTGCCACCAGTGATCCGGGACAGGCGACCGGCGAGCAGTTCTTC
.	TRBV11-2	TRBJ2-7	.	CASSLGNSGIYEQYF	TGTGCCAGCAGCCTTGGCAACTCTGGGATCTACGAGCAGTACTTC
.	TRBV4-3	TRBJ1-1	.	CASSQRQRATEAFF	TGCGCCAGCAGCCAAAGACAGAGAGCTACTGAAGCTTTCTTT
TRBD1	TRBV5-5	TRBJ2-7	.	CASSWTGSLSYEQYF	TGTGCCAGCAGCTGGACAGGGAGTCTATCCTACGAGCAGTACTTC
.	TRBV5-1	TRBJ1-2	.	CASSLTGPYGYTF	TGCGCCAGCAGCTTGACAGGTCCCTATGGCTACACCTTC
.	TRBV29-1	TRBJ2-1	.	CSVENPISSYNEQFF	TGCAGCGTTGAAAACCCTATCAGCTCCTACAATGAGCAGTTCTTC